This is a list of T cell receptor beta chains from one sample in a study of cytomegalovirus exposure and HLA in healthy donors. TCRdb's copy holds only in-frame clones and misses some; the assay was immunoSEQ multiplex PCR. The sample lists some 180,000 clones; just over 75% were seen once. The sequenced material came from PBMCs. The source is a man in his thirties or forties in good health and CMV-seronegative. CDR3s include the opening cysteine and the closing phenylalanine or tryptophan. Fields, in order: D gene, J gene, V gene, clone size, CDR3 protein, CDR3 DNA. The D gene is left open where the match is weak. Rows may omit the clone size; those that give it use once, few, many or a size class.

- TRBJ2-3 TRBV2 - CATTGLVSSTDTQYF TGTGCCACCACAGGGTTAGTGAGCAGCACAGATACGCAGTATTTT
- TRBJ2-5 TRBV2 - CASSDKFQNQETQYF TGTGCCAGCAGTGATAAGTTCCAGAACCAAGAGACCCAGTACTTC
TRBD1 TRBJ2-7 TRBV5-1 - CASSGDRSYEQYF TGCGCCAGCAGCGGGGACAGATCCTACGAGCAGTACTTC
TRBD2 TRBJ2-7 TRBV5-1 few CASTPYTSGIQYEQYF TGCGCCAGCACCCCGTATACTAGCGGGATCCAATACGAGCAGTACTTC
TRBD1 TRBJ2-2 TRBV2 once CASSETQGVGELFF TGTGCCAGCAGTGAAACACAGGGGGTTGGGGAGCTGTTTTTT
- TRBJ2-3 TRBV7-2 - CASTPLGDTQYF TGTGCCAGCACCCCCCTCGGGGATACGCAGTATTTT
TRBD2 TRBJ2-1 TRBV30 - CAWSGGLSGRANEQFF TGTGCCTGGAGTGGGGGACTAAGCGGGAGGGCAAATGAGCAGTTCTTC
- TRBJ1-3 TRBV2 - CASIPGEGKTDTIYF TGTGCCAGCATTCCCGGGGAGGGGAAGACAGACACCATATATTTT
- TRBJ1-6 TRBV27 once CASSLSRGYNSPLHF TGTGCCAGCAGTCTCTCCCGGGGGTATAATTCACCCCTCCACTTT
TRBD1 TRBJ1-3 TRBV30 - CAWGQGSGNTIYF TGTGCCTGGGGACAGGGCTCCGGAAACACCATATATTTT
TRBD1 TRBJ2-1 TRBV11-2 few CASTNRGQDYNEQFF TGTGCCAGCACCAATAGGGGACAGGACTACAATGAGCAGTTCTTC
- TRBJ2-3 TRBV4-1 - CASSQAGSTQYF TGCGCCAGCAGCCAAGCAGGCAGTACGCAGTATTTT
- TRBJ1-1 TRBV21-1 - CASSKVLGTGMNTEAFF TGTGCCAGCAGCAAAGTTCTAGGGACAGGAATGAACACTGAAGCTTTCTTT
- TRBJ2-3 TRBV6-4 - CASSQASTDTQYF TGTGCCAGCAGTCAGGCGTCGACAGATACGCAGTATTTT
- TRBJ2-7 TRBV5-1 - CASSLARTSHYEQYF TGCGCCAGCAGCTTGGCCAGAACTAGTCACTACGAGCAGTACTTC
- TRBJ2-2 TRBV2 - CASSEEGGYTNTGELFF TGTGCCAGCAGTGAAGAGGGGGGGTACACGAACACCGGGGAGCTGTTTTTT
- TRBJ1-3 TRBV7-2 - CASSLLRVRNTIYF TGTGCCAGCTCCCTCCTCAGGGTCCGAAACACCATATATTTT
TRBD2 TRBJ2-3 TRBV6-4 medium-sized CASSETSGTIDTQYF TGTGCCAGCAGTGAGACTAGCGGGACTATAGATACGCAGTATTTT
- TRBJ1-5 TRBV15 - CATSRDTGANQPQHF TGTGCCACCAGCAGAGATACGGGAGCGAATCAGCCCCAGCATTTT
- TRBJ1-1 TRBV2 - CASSGYTEAFF TGTGCCAGCAGCGGGTACACTGAAGCTTTCTTT
TRBD1 TRBJ2-4 TRBV28 - CASSLSGQGRAKNIQYF TGTGCCAGCAGTTTATCCGGACAGGGGCGGGCCAAAAACATTCAGTACTTC
TRBD1 TRBJ2-7 TRBV5-1 - CASSFWTGEYEQYF TGCGCCAGCAGCTTTTGGACAGGGGAATACGAGCAGTACTTC
- TRBJ1-4 TRBV27 few CASSHGQSSLKGTNEKLFF TGTGCCAGCAGCCACGGACAGTCAAGCCTTAAGGGGACTAATGAAAAACTGTTTTTT
TRBD2 TRBJ2-7 TRBV10-2 - CASSEYAPGLALHEQYF TGCGCCAGCAGTGAGTACGCCCCGGGACTAGCTCTTCACGAGCAGTACTTC
- TRBJ1-1 TRBV4-2 - CASSRTGNTEAFF TGTGCCAGCAGCCGTACGGGGAACACTGAAGCTTTCTTT
- TRBJ1-1 TRBV11-2 - CASSLDRFGAGGTEAFF TGTGCCAGCAGCTTAGATCGGTTCGGGGCCGGGGGCACTGAAGCTTTCTTT
- TRBJ1-2 TRBV2 - CASSEWGDIRDYGYTF TGTGCCAGCAGTGAATGGGGAGACATTAGGGACTATGGCTACACCTTC
TRBD2 TRBJ2-7 TRBV10-1 - CASSRFSGSGAYEQYF TGCGCCAGCAGCCGATTTAGCGGGAGTGGAGCTTACGAGCAGTACTTC
TRBD2 TRBJ2-2 TRBV5-1 - CASSLGTGLATGELFF TGCGCCAGCAGCTTGGGCACGGGACTAGCCACCGGGGAGCTGTTTTTT
- TRBJ2-7 TRBV6-6 - CASSEFRNEQYF TGTGCCAGCAGCGAATTCAGGAACGAGCAGTACTTC